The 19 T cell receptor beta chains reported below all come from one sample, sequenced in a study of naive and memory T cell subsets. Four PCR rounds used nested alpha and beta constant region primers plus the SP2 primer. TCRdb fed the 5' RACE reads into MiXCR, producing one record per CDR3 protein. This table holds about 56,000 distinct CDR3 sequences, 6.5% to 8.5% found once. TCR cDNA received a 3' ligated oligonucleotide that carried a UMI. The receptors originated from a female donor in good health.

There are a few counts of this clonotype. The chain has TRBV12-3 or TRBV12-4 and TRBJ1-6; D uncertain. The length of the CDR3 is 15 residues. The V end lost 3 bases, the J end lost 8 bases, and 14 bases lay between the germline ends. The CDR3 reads CASSFDSFLHSPLHF. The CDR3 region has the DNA TGTGCCAGCAGTTTCGACTCCTTTCTACATTCACCCCTCCACTTT.

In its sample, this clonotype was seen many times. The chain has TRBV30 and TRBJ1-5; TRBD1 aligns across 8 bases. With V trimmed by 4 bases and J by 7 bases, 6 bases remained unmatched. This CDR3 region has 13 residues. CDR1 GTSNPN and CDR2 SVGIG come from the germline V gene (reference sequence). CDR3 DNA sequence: TGTGCCTGGAATGGACAGGGCGACCAGCCCCAGCATTTT. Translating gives CAWNGQGDQPQHF.

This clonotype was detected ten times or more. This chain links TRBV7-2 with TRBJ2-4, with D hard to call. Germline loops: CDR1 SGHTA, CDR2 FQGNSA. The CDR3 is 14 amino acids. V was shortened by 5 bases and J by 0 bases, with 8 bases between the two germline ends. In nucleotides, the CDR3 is TGTGCCAGCAGCACTACCCTAGCCAAAAACATTCAGTACTTC. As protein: CASSTTLAKNIQYF.

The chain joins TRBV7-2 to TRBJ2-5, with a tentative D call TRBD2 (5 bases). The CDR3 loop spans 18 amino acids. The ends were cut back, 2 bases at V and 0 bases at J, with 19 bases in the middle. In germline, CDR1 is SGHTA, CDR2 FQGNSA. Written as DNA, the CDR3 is TGTGCCAGCAGCTTAAGATTCACTAGTCGTCCTGACCAAGAGACCCAGTACTTC. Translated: CASSLRFTSRPDQETQYF.

The CDR3 reads CSVNRGPDEKLFF. CDR3 nucleotides: TGCAGCGTTAACCGCGGGCCGGATGAAAAACTGTTTTTT. The chain combines TRBV29-1 with TRBJ1-4; D is unclear. Germline values: CDR1 SQVTM, CDR2 ANQGSEA. The CDR3 runs to 13 residues. The V end lost 5 bases, the J end lost 6 bases, and 13 bases lay between the germline ends.

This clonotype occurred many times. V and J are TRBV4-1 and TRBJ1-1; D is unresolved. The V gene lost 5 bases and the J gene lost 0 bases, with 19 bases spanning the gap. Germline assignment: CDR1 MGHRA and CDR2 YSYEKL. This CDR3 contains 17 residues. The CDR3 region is CASSLNPRAPMNTEAFF. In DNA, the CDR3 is TGCGCCAGCAGCTTGAACCCCCGGGCCCCAATGAACACTGAAGCTTTCTTT.

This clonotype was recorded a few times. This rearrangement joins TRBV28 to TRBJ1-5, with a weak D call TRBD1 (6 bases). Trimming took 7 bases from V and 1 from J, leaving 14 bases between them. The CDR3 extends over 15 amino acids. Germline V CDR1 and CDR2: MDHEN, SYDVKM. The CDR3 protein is CASNQGGLSNQPQHF. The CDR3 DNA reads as TGTGCCAGCAACCAAGGGGGGTTGAGCAATCAGCCCCAGCATTTT.

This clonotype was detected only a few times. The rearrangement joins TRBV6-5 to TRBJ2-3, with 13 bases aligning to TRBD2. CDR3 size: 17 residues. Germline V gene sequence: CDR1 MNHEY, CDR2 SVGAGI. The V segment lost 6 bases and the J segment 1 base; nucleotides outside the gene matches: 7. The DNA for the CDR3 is TGTGCCAGCAGACTGGCCGGGACTAGCGGGGGCACAGATACGCAGTATTTT. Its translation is CASRLAGTSGGTDTQYF.

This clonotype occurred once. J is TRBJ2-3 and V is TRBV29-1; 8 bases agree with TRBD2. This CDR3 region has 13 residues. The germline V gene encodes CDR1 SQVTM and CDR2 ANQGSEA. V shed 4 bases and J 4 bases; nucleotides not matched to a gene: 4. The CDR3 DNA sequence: TGCAGCGTTGCGGGGGGGAGTGCAGATACGCAGTATTTT. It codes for CSVAGGSADTQYF.

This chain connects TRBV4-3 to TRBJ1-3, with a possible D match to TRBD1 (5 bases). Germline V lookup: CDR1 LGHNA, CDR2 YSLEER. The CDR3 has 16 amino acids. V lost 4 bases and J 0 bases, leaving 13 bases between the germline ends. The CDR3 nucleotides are TGCGCCAGCAGCCTAGACGGGGCATTCTCTGGAAACACCATATATTTT. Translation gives CASSLDGAFSGNTIYF.

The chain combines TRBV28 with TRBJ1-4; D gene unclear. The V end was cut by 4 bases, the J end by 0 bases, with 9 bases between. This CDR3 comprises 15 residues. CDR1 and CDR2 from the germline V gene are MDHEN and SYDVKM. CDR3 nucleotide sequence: TGTGCCAGCAGTTCCTTATATGCAACTAATGAAAAACTGTTTTTT. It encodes CASSSLYATNEKLFF.

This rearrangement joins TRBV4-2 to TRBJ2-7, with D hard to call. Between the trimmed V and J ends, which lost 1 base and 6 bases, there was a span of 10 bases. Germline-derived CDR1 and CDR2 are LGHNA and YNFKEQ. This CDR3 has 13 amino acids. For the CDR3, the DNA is TGTGCCAGCAGCCAAGGGGTATACTCCGAGCAGTACTTC. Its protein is CASSQGVYSEQYF.

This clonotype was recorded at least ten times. For the CDR3, the DNA is TGCAGTGCTAGAGATCGACAGGGGACGGGTAGAAGCTTTGGCTACACCTTC. This sequence encodes CSARDRQGTGRSFGYTF. The chain carries TRBV20-1 and TRBJ1-2; TRBD1 matches at 8 bases. The CDR3 is made up of 17 amino acids. After removal of 0 bases from V and 7 bases from J, the junction contained 16 bases not matched to a gene. From germline, CDR1 is DFQATT and CDR2 SNEGSKA (reference sequence).

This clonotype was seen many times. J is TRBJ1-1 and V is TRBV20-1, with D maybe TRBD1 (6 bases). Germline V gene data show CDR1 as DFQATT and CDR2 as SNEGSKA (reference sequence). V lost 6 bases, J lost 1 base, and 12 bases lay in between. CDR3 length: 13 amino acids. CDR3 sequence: CSALRQANTEAFF. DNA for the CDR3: TGCAGTGCCCTACGACAGGCGAACACTGAAGCTTTCTTT.

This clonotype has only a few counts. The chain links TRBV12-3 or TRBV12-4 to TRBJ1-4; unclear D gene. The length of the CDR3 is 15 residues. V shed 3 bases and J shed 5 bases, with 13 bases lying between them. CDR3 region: CASSFGVNVNEKLFF. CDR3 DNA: TGTGCCAGCAGTTTTGGGGTTAATGTAAATGAAAAACTGTTTTTT.

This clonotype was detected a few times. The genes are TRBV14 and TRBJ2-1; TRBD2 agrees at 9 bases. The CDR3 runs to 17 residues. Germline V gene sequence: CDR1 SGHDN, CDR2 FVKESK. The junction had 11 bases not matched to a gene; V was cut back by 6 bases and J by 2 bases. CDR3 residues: CASSRSLAGVTYNEQFF. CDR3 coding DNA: TGTGCCAGCAGTCGTTCCTTAGCGGGGGTGACCTACAATGAGCAGTTCTTC.

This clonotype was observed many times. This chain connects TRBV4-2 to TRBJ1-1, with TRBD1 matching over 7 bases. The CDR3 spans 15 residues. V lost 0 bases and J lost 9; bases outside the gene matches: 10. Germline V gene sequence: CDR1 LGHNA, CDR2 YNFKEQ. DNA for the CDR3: TGTGCCAGCAGCCAAGATAGCTTGACAGGGAGGCAAGCTTTCTTT. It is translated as CASSQDSLTGRQAFF.

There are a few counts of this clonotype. The CDR3, as DNA: TGTGCCAGCAGCCGACAGGGATTCCCTGAAGCTTTCTTT. Amino acid sequence: CASSRQGFPEAFF. V is TRBV7-2 and J is TRBJ1-1; the match to TRBD1 covers 7 bases. Germline CDR1 is SGHTA and CDR2 is FQGNSA. There are 13 residues in the CDR3. The J segment lost 6 bases and the V segment lost 5 bases, leaving 6 bases of the junction unmatched.

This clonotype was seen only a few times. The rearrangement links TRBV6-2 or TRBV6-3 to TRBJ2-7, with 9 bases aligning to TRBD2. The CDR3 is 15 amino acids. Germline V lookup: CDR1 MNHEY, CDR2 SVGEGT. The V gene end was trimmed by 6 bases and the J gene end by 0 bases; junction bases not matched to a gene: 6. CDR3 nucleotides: TGTGCCAGCAGCCGTGAGCGGGGGGTCTCCTACGAGCAGTACTTC. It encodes CASSRERGVSYEQYF.